This entry is about one TCR beta chain. The germline V gene encodes CDR1 MDHEN and CDR2 SYDVKM. This CDR3 has 18 residues. With 2 bases removed from V and 10 bases from J, the gap between germline ends came to 29 bases. These data come from a study of control samples from healthy donors and cancer patients. This table comes from immunoSEQ multiplex PCR, and its TCRdb copy is limited to in-frame clones, with some not included. The sample holds tens of thousands of clones, 91% seen once. The gene calls are TRBV28 and TRBJ1-1; perhaps TRBD1 as D (5 bases). Specimen: blood. This clonotype was obtained from a man younger than 40 in good health. The CDR3 loop is CASSLIVGTGGDLMGAFF. CDR3 DNA sequence: TGTGCCAGCAGTTTAATAGTGGGGACGGGAGGGGATCTTATGGGAGCTTTCTTT.